This T cell receptor beta chain derives from a study of CDR3 diversity in severe acne. TCRdb itself ran the PCR reads through MiXCR, one entry per CDR3 protein. This sample yields 79,000 or so distinct CDR3 sequences, of which approximately 54% are seen a single time; roughly 11% belongs to the top ten. In its sample, this clonotype was seen a few times. This may come from a read error, since a much larger clone is one base off. The CDR3 is made up of 13 amino acids. Germline V CDR1 and CDR2: SNHLY, FYNNEI. The sequenced material came from blood. The V call is TRBV2, the J call TRBJ2-7, with D perhaps matching TRBD2 (6 bases). This clonotype was sampled from a male donor with severe acne vulgaris. DNA for the CDR3: TGTGCCAGCGGTGAACCGGGAGCCTACGAGCAGTACTTC. It is translated as CASGEPGAYEQYF.